A selection of T cell receptor beta chains follows, all from one sample in a study of blood T cell repertoires in COVID-19. Sequenced by immunoSEQ multiplex PCR; TCRdb stores in-frame clones only, minus some. The sample contains approximately 250,000 clones, more than 75% of which appear only once. The sequencing sample was made of peripheral blood. The receptors here all came from a middle-aged man with active or convalescent COVID-19. Each CDR3 is given with its conserved first and last residue. D genes are given only for firm matches. Clone size is not always given. Where it is, it says once, few, many or a class for expanded clones.

abundance	v_gene	d_gene	j_gene	CDR3aa
.	TRBV19	.	TRBJ2-7	CASSPSQGSYEQYF
.	TRBV5-5	TRBD1	TRBJ1-5	CASSLDVNRGLQPQHF
.	TRBV3-1/TRBV3-2	.	TRBJ2-2	CASSPLSGAGELFF
.	TRBV5-1	.	TRBJ2-2	CASSPLGEAGELFF
.	TRBV5-4	.	TRBJ2-5	CASSFGEETQYF
.	TRBV28	TRBD1	TRBJ1-5	CASSADRVGSQPQHF
few	TRBV5-6	.	TRBJ1-3	CASSLGPLAGAGGNTIYF
.	TRBV30	.	TRBJ2-7	CAWIPTSHFEQYF
few	TRBV19	TRBD1	TRBJ1-2	CASGTGVVGYTF
few	TRBV5-4	.	TRBJ1-1	CASSGRGGWYTEAFF
.	TRBV2	TRBD1	TRBJ2-7	CASRKTGGDPYEQYF
.	TRBV4-1	TRBD1	TRBJ1-4	CASSQTQGAREKLFF
.	TRBV7-9	TRBD1	TRBJ1-2	CASSQTGGKNYGYTF
.	TRBV23-1	.	TRBJ1-6	CASKDPADSPPYSPLHF
.	TRBV12-3/TRBV12-4	.	TRBJ2-4	CASSLAKNIQYF
.	TRBV30	.	TRBJ1-3	CACNKGLPGNTIYF
once	TRBV6-1	.	TRBJ1-5	CASSETRRGGNQPQHF
few	TRBV5-8	TRBD2	TRBJ2-1	CASSLGEGFSHNEQFF
.	TRBV3-1/TRBV3-2	TRBD2	TRBJ2-3	CASSLATSRLTDTQYF
.	TRBV19	.	TRBJ2-1	CASSIEGPGNEQFF
.	TRBV24-1	TRBD1	TRBJ1-2	CATSDTRQGAWGYTF
once	TRBV15	.	TRBJ2-7	CATRRQGGWDEQYF
.	TRBV11-3	.	TRBJ2-1	CASSLDGQYNEQFF
once	TRBV12-3/TRBV12-4	TRBD1	TRBJ2-1	CASKEGGNNEQFF
.	TRBV15	TRBD1	TRBJ1-5	CATSRDPPRGLSNQPQHF
.	TRBV28	.	TRBJ1-2	CASTITGRDNYGYTF
.	TRBV14	.	TRBJ1-2	CASSQVQGSGYTF
.	TRBV5-1	TRBD1	TRBJ2-5	CASSLPGQGAGTQYF
.	TRBV25-1	.	TRBJ2-2	CASSGVWTAGELFF
.	TRBV4-1	TRBD2	TRBJ2-1	CASSQGLAHSYNEQFF
.	TRBV7-9	.	TRBJ1-2	CASSLVSAGKGYTF
.	TRBV18	.	TRBJ2-7	CASSPPWAGPYEQYF